This T cell receptor (beta chain) was retrieved from a study of T cell changes during pregnancy in multiple sclerosis. This CDR3 contains 15 residues. V trimming: 5 bases; J trimming: 3 bases; junction bases outside the gene matches: 7. The V gene's germline CDR1 is SEHNR and CDR2 FQNEAQ (reference sequence). Libraries were prepared by immunoSEQ multiplex PCR; TCRdb keeps only in-frame clonotypes and omits some of them. The sample carries 45,000 to 50,000 clones, almost 95% recorded once. The sequence was obtained from a female donor with multiple sclerosis, enrolled in a pregnancy study. The sample here was CD8+ T cells from peripheral blood mononuclear cells, taken in the first trimester of pregnancy. The chain employs TRBV7-9 and TRBJ1-2; 9 nucleotides line up with TRBD1. Written as DNA, the CDR3 is TGTGCCAGCAGCCGCGTTCGGACAGGGGACTATGGCTACACCTTC. Translated, it gives CASSRVRTGDYGYTF. The full variable domain, in which reference TRBV7-9 and TRBJ1-2 provide the parts outside the CDR3, is DTGVSQNPRHKITKRGQNVTFRCDPISEHNRLYWYRQTLGQGPEFLTYFQNEAQLEKSRLLSDRFSAERPKGSFSTLEIQRTEQGDSAMYLCASSRVRTGDYGYTFGSGTRLTVV.